The 24 T cell receptor beta chains listed next were all sequenced from one sample in a study of CD8 T cells in ankylosing spondylitis. General study findings and limits: There was a TCR beta motif, made of several highly homologous variants, that appeared characteristic of ankylosing spondylitis blood.

These receptors have no known antigen. TCRdb reprocessed the 5' RACE reads with MiXCR, giving one entry per CDR3 protein. The table records more than 400,000 distinct CDR3 sequences, roughly 5.2% of them present only once. Sequencing input: blood, either unsorted or a sorted T cell fraction (not recorded which). The receptors were gathered from a male donor with ankylosing spondylitis.

The V call is TRBV6-5, the J call TRBJ2-7, with D perhaps TRBD1 (5 bases). The CDR3 extends over 17 amino acids. CDR1 is MNHEY and CDR2 is SVGAGI in the germline V gene. The V and J ends lost 2 bases and 0 bases respectively, with 17 bases between them. CDR3 sequence: CASSYGAQILSSYEQYF. The CDR3 nucleotides are TGTGCCAGCAGTTACGGGGCACAGATTTTGAGCTCCTACGAGCAGTACTTC.

This clonotype was found many times. This chain links TRBV4-2 with TRBJ2-3; TRBD1 aligns across 9 bases. The CDR3 consists of 15 residues. V shed 7 bases and J 4 bases; nucleotides not matched to a gene: 9. The germline gives CDR1 LGHNA, CDR2 YNFKEQ. CDR3: CASTHRDRAADTQYF. For the CDR3, the DNA is TGTGCCAGCACCCACCGGGACAGGGCTGCAGATACGCAGTATTTT.

This clonotype was seen ten or more times. V is TRBV15 and J is TRBJ2-3, with 7 bases aligning to TRBD2. This CDR3 comprises 15 residues. The V gene end was trimmed by 3 bases and the J gene end by 2 bases; junction bases not matched to a gene: 5. Germline V gene sequence: CDR1 LNHNV, CDR2 YYDKDF (reference sequence). The CDR3 region is CATSRGGDLTDTQYF. In nucleotides, the CDR3 is TGTGCCACCAGCAGGGGAGGGGACCTCACAGATACGCAGTATTTT.

This clonotype appeared many times. The rearrangement uses TRBV29-1 and TRBJ1-2, with 7 bases that match TRBD1. The CDR3 loop spans 14 amino acids. V trimming: 1 base; J trimming: 3 bases; junction bases outside the gene matches: 5. The germline gives CDR1 SQVTM, CDR2 ANQGSEA. DNA for the CDR3: TGCAGCGTTGAAGGTTCCACAGGGGACTATGGCTACACCTTC. Its protein is CSVEGSTGDYGYTF.

This clonotype occurred many times. J is TRBJ2-1 and V is TRBV5-1, with TRBD2 identical over 11 bases. The CDR3 contains 15 residues. Germline V gene lookup returns CDR1 SGHRS and CDR2 YFSETQ. Trimming removed 4 bases from V and 5 bases from J; junction bases left unmatched: 5. Here the CDR3 DNA reads TGCGCCAGCAGCCGCCAGGGACTAGCGGACAATGAGCAGTTCTTC. Its translation: CASSRQGLADNEQFF.

This clonotype was observed a few times. CDR3 DNA: TGTGCCAGCAGTGTTACCCCTTGGGGCTACACCTTC. This gives the protein CASSVTPWGYTF. The chain uses TRBV6-1 and TRBJ1-2; D gene uncertain. The CDR3 is 12 amino acids. Between the trimmed V and J ends, which lost 4 bases and 8 bases, there was a span of 11 bases. Germline V gene lookup returns CDR1 MNHNS and CDR2 SASEGT.

In this sample, this clonotype turned up many times. The V call is TRBV9, the J call TRBJ1-1, with TRBD1 matching over 7 bases. Losses at the gene ends were 3 bases for V and 6 bases for J; bases not matched to a gene: 11. CDR3 size: 15 residues. Germline V lookup: CDR1 SGDLS, CDR2 YYNGEE. The CDR3 region has the DNA TGTGCCAGCAGCGCCCTTCACTCAGGGGGGGCTGAAGCTTTCTTT. This codes for CASSALHSGGAEAFF.

Ten or more counts support this clonotype. The V and J genes are TRBV28 and TRBJ2-3, with TRBD1 identical over 10 bases. J gave up 1 base and V 7 bases, and 8 bases lay outside the gene matches. The CDR3 is 16 amino acids. CDR1 and CDR2 from the germline V gene are MDHEN and SYDVKM. CDR3 loop: CASTFDRGPGTDTQYF. DNA of the CDR3: TGTGCCAGCACCTTTGACAGGGGGCCGGGCACAGATACGCAGTATTTT.

This clonotype appeared many times. Germline and junction disagree at one end, which may indicate a read error. The gene calls are TRBV7-7 and TRBJ2-3; D remains ambiguous. Germline values: CDR1 SSHAT, CDR2 FNYEAQ (reference sequence). The CDR3 contains 13 residues. CDR3 amino acids: CASSPGPTDTQYF. In nucleotides, the CDR3 is TGTGCTAGCAGTCCCGGCCCCACAGATACGCAGTATTTT.

The chain couples TRBV18 to TRBJ2-7; the match to TRBD1 covers 8 bases. Germline lookup yields CDR1 KGHSH and CDR2 LQKENI. J lost 1 base, V lost 1 base, and 9 bases had no gene match. CDR3 length equals 17 residues. CDR3 residues: CASSPLQGDQTSYEQYF. The CDR3 DNA follows: TGTGCCAGCTCACCACTACAGGGGGATCAGACATCCTACGAGCAGTACTTC.

This clonotype has a count of ten or more. The genes are TRBV6-1 and TRBJ1-6; D not certain. The germline V gene encodes CDR1 MNHNS and CDR2 SASEGT. V lost 8 bases and J 0 bases, leaving 14 bases between the germline ends. CDR3 length equals 16 residues. The CDR3 loop reads CASSKRVDSYNSPLHF. DNA of the CDR3: TGTGCCAGCTCGAAGCGGGTCGACTCCTATAATTCACCCCTCCACTTT.

This chain uses TRBV9 with TRBJ2-1; 10 bases align to TRBD2. Losses at the gene ends were 4 bases for V and 9 bases for J; bases not matched to a gene: 10. The length of the CDR3 is 15 residues. CDR1 and CDR2 from the germline V gene are SGDLS and YYNGEE. CDR3 bases: TGTGCCAGCAGCTCAGGGCTAGCGGGAGACAGTGAGCAGTTCTTC. This encodes CASSSGLAGDSEQFF.

In its sample, this clonotype was seen a few times. This chain links TRBV4-3 with TRBJ2-7; TRBD1 is a possible D gene (5 bases). There are 13 residues in the CDR3. V was shortened by 2 bases and J by 2 bases, with 7 bases between the two germline ends. Germline V gene lookup returns CDR1 LGHNA and CDR2 YSLEER. CDR3 sequence (DNA): TGCGCCAGCAGCCAACAGACAGCCTACGAGCAGTACTTC. It translates to CASSQQTAYEQYF.

This chain links TRBV13 with TRBJ1-4; TRBD1 matches 9 bases. CDR1 and CDR2 from the germline V gene are PRHDT and FYEKMQ (reference sequence). The CDR3 has 15 residues. Germline trimming cut 5 bases from V and 7 bases from J; bases unmatched to any gene: 8. For the CDR3, the DNA is TGTGCCAGCAGCCCCTCCGGGACAGGGAGTGAAAAACTGTTTTTT. Translated, it gives CASSPSGTGSEKLFF. Using reference TRBV13 and TRBJ1-4 for the parts outside the CDR3, the full variable domain is AAGVIQSPRHLIKEKRETATLKCYPIPRHDTVYWYQQGPGQDPQFLISFYEKMQSDKGSIPDRFSAQQFSDYHSELNMSSLELGDSALYFCASSPSGTGSEKLFFGSGTQLSVL.

In its sample, this clonotype was seen many times. V gene TRBV4-2 combines with J gene TRBJ1-6, with no clear D. The V end lost 1 base, the J end lost 7 bases, and 5 bases lay between the germline ends. The CDR3 has 13 amino acids. Germline V gene lookup returns CDR1 LGHNA and CDR2 YNFKEQ. CDR3 in amino acids: CASSQGNNSPLHF. Written as DNA, the CDR3 is TGTGCCAGCAGCCAAGGAAACAATTCACCCCTCCACTTT.

This clonotype was seen ten or more times. The CDR3 here is CSSTATPYNEQFF. CDR3 in DNA: TGCAGTTCTACCGCTACCCCATACAATGAGCAGTTCTTC. This rearrangement joins TRBV20-1 to TRBJ2-1, with D unresolved. This CDR3 has 13 residues. With 8 bases removed from V and 4 bases from J, the gap between germline ends came to 15 bases. Germline V gene lookup returns CDR1 DFQATT and CDR2 SNEGSKA (reference sequence).

This clonotype was counted ten times or more. J is TRBJ1-5 and V is TRBV20-1; the match to TRBD1 covers 11 bases. The CDR3 contains 15 residues. The germline CDR1 and CDR2 sequences are DFQATT and SNEGSKA (reference sequence). V shed 6 bases, J shed 5 bases, and the junction held 9 bases outside the gene matches. CDR3 DNA: TGCAGTGCCCTCTCTCGGACAGGGGGCGATCAGCCCCAGCATTTT. This gives the protein CSALSRTGGDQPQHF.

This clonotype has at least ten counts. The CDR3 is CASSLVRQTAGYTGELFF. The CDR3 DNA follows: TGTGCCAGCAGCTTAGTTAGACAGACGGCTGGCTACACCGGGGAGCTGTTTTTT. The V call is TRBV7-8, the J call TRBJ2-2; D is possibly TRBD1 (5 bases). V was pared by 1 base and J by 3 bases, with 18 bases between. Germline values: CDR1 SGHVS, CDR2 FQNEAQ. This CDR3 comprises 18 residues.

This clonotype has ten or more counts. The CDR3 reads CASSSRLGRTDTYNEQFF. In DNA form, the CDR3 reads TGTGCCAGCAGCTCCCGTCTTGGACGGACGGACACCTACAATGAGCAGTTCTTC. The chain links TRBV11-1 to TRBJ2-1, with D perhaps matching TRBD1 (5 bases). The CDR3 extends over 18 amino acids. Germline values: CDR1 SGHAT, CDR2 FQDESV (reference sequence). V lost 4 bases and J 2 bases, leaving 21 bases between the germline ends.

This clonotype was seen ten or more times. V usage is TRBV6-5 and J usage is TRBJ1-2, with D possibly TRBD1 on 5 matching bases. CDR1 and CDR2 (germline): MNHEY, SVGAGI. Trimming took off 0 bases at V and 4 bases at J, with 9 bases between the two ends. This CDR3 is built from 14 residues. DNA for the CDR3: TGTGCCAGCAGTTACTCATGGGGGTCCTATGGCTACACCTTC. It specifies CASSYSWGSYGYTF.

This clonotype was counted ten times or more. This chain connects TRBV6-1 to TRBJ1-3, with D unclear. The CDR3 consists of 14 residues. The V end lost 7 bases, the J end lost 4 bases, and 14 bases lay between the germline ends. Germline CDR1 reads MNHNS; CDR2 reads SASEGT. CDR3 in DNA: TGTGCCAGCACCCCGAGCCGTTCCGGAAACACCATATATTTT. Its translation is CASTPSRSGNTIYF.

This clonotype was found a few times. The chain combines TRBV28 with TRBJ2-1; the match to TRBD2 covers 10 bases. Germline V CDR1 and CDR2: MDHEN, SYDVKM. The CDR3 length is 18 residues. The V and J ends lost 4 bases and 0 bases, in that order; junction bases with no gene match: 9. The CDR3 nucleotides are TGTGCCAGCAGTTCCCCGGCACTAGCGGGACGCTCCTACAATGAGCAGTTCTTC. This sequence encodes CASSSPALAGRSYNEQFF.

This clonotype has a count of ten or more. The V gene is TRBV4-1, the J gene TRBJ1-1; TRBD1 agrees at 7 bases. The V gene's germline CDR1 is MGHRA and CDR2 YSYEKL. V lost 0 bases, J lost 5 bases, and 6 bases stayed unmatched. This CDR3 contains 15 residues. CDR3 sequence reads: CASSQEPRGWTEAFF. CDR3 DNA sequence: TGCGCCAGCAGCCAAGAGCCCAGGGGGTGGACTGAAGCTTTCTTT.

At least ten counts were recorded for this clonotype. The CDR3 DNA is TGTGCCAGCAGCTTAAGGGCGGGAGGGGGTATAGATACGCAGTATTTT. Residues: CASSLRAGGGIDTQYF. The chain employs TRBV7-2 and TRBJ2-3; 9 positions match TRBD2. The trim removed 2 bases at V and 5 bases at J, leaving 8 bases unmatched. Germline V gives CDR1 SGHTA, CDR2 FQGNSA. This CDR3 has 16 residues. Based on the CDR3 plus reference TRBV7-2 and TRBJ2-3, the full variable domain is GAGVSQSPSNKVTEKGKDVELRCDPISGHTALYWYRQSLGQGLEFLIYFQGNSAPDKSGLPSDRFSAERTGGSVSTLTIQRTQQEDSAVYLCASSLRAGGGIDTQYFGPGTRLTVL.